These 27 T cell receptor beta chains share one sample of origin, sequenced in a study of technical replicates of blood from a few donors. TCRdb's copy holds only in-frame clones and misses some; the assay was immunoSEQ multiplex PCR. The sample holds about 64,000 clones; 86% are singletons and the top ten take about 5.4%. The specimen was PBMCs. Receptors were obtained from a human donor in good health. Some clones in this sample may be carry-over from other donors' samples.

This clone was picked up one time. This chain uses TRBV7-2 with TRBJ2-7; TRBD1 aligns across 9 bases. The V gene's germline CDR1 is SGHTA and CDR2 FQGNSA. The CDR3 loop spans 15 amino acids. The V segment lost 1 base and the J segment 5 bases; nucleotides outside the gene matches: 6. In nucleotides, the CDR3 is TGTGCCAGCAGCTTAGACCAGGACAGGGGCCACGAGCAGTACTTC. This codes for CASSLDQDRGHEQYF.

This chain links TRBV19 with TRBJ2-7, with D possibly matching TRBD1 (6 bases). Germline CDR1 and CDR2: LNHDA and SQIVND (reference sequence). The germline V and J ends were trimmed by 4 bases and 5 bases, with 12 bases remaining between them. The CDR3 has 13 residues. The CDR3 sequence: CASSNRDGNEQYF. CDR3 sequence (DNA): TGTGCCAGTAGTAACAGGGACGGGAACGAGCAGTACTTC. Complete variable domain (other parts from reference TRBV19 and TRBJ2-7): DGGITQSPKYLFRKEGQNVTLSCEQNLNHDAMYWYRQDPGQGLRLIYYSQIVNDFQKGDIAEGYSVSREKKESFPLTVTSAQKNPTAFYLCASSNRDGNEQYFGPGTRLTVT.

This sequence joins TRBV7-2 and TRBJ1-2; 8 positions agree with TRBD1. The CDR3 spans 13 residues. Trimming at V came to 5 bases and at J to 7 bases, leaving 6 bases not matched to a gene. Per germline, CDR1 SGHTA and CDR2 FQGNSA. In nucleotides, the CDR3 is TGTGCCAGCAGCAACGACAGGGGACGTGGCTACACCTTC. Translated: CASSNDRGRGYTF.

The chain carries TRBV6-5 and TRBJ1-5; 7 nucleotides agree with TRBD1. The CDR3 has 16 residues. Germline CDR1 reads MNHEY; CDR2 reads SVGAGI. The J segment lost 1 base and the V segment lost 4 bases, leaving 7 bases of the junction unmatched. The CDR3 DNA reads TGTGCCAGCAGTTCCGATAGGACAGGCAGCAATCAGCCCCAGCATTTT. Translation gives CASSSDRTGSNQPQHF.

The V call is TRBV11-2, the J call TRBJ1-1, with D perhaps matching TRBD1 (5 bases). CDR3 size: 12 residues. Germline assignment: CDR1 SGHAT and CDR2 FQNNGV. Trimming shortened V by 4 bases and J by 11 bases, and 14 bases separated the two germline ends. The CDR3 here is CASSSTRVFAFF. In DNA form, the CDR3 reads TGTGCCAGCAGCTCCACCAGGGTCTTCGCTTTCTTT.

The table lists this clone with a few counts. V usage is TRBV5-1 and J usage is TRBJ2-7, with D unclear. The V gene's germline CDR1 is SGHRS and CDR2 YFSETQ. Trimming took 4 bases from V and 3 from J, leaving 5 bases between them. This CDR3 region has 11 residues. As DNA, the CDR3 is TGCGCCAGCAGCCCTCTCTACGAGCAGTACTTC. This codes for CASSPLYEQYF.

The CDR3 is CASSQGSSSAGGYTF. The CDR3 DNA sequence: TGTGCCAGCAGCCAGGGTTCGAGCAGTGCGGGGGGCTACACCTTC. V gene TRBV2 combines with J gene TRBJ1-2; the D gene is possibly TRBD1 (5 bases). The CDR3 is 15 amino acids. Looked up from germline, CDR1 is SNHLY and CDR2 is FYNNEI. V was trimmed by 6 bases and J by 8 bases, leaving 22 bases between them.

This rearrangement joins TRBV5-4 to TRBJ2-1, with 14 bases lining up with TRBD2. In germline, CDR1 is SGHNT, CDR2 YYREEE (reference sequence). Losses at the gene ends were 4 bases for V and 6 bases for J; bases not matched to a gene: 9. This CDR3 spans 17 amino acids. The CDR3 DNA follows: TGTGCCAGCAGCCAGGGACTAGCGGGAGTGTCTCCCAATGAGCAGTTCTTC. It is translated as CASSQGLAGVSPNEQFF.

This sequence joins TRBV9 and TRBJ2-6; a weak D match, TRBD1 (6 bases). Germline V lookup: CDR1 SGDLS, CDR2 YYNGEE. The CDR3 covers 17 residues. The V gene lost 3 bases and the J gene lost 0 bases, with 13 bases spanning the gap. The chain's CDR3 is CASSARQETSGANVLTF. The CDR3 nucleotides read TGTGCCAGCAGCGCTCGACAGGAAACCTCTGGGGCCAACGTCCTGACTTTC.

The chain employs TRBV7-2 and TRBJ2-7; possibly TRBD1 for D (6 bases). V was cut by 1 base and J by 7 bases, with 14 bases left in between. CDR1 SGHTA and CDR2 FQGNSA come from the germline V gene. The CDR3 extends over 14 amino acids. The CDR3 DNA is TGTGCCAGCAGCTTAGGGGCAGGGGTTGTTGAGCAGTACTTC. Translation: CASSLGAGVVEQYF.

This clone has a handful of counts. The chain links TRBV6-5 to TRBJ2-5; D is unresolved. This CDR3 contains 11 residues. Between the trimmed V and J ends, which lost 4 bases and 5 bases, there was a span of 5 bases. Germline V gene lookup returns CDR1 MNHEY and CDR2 SVGAGI. CDR3 in DNA: TGTGCCAGCAGTTCTTATGAGACCCAGTACTTC. It specifies CASSSYETQYF.

This chain connects TRBV6-5 to TRBJ1-6; 7 bases are shared with TRBD1. The CDR3 spans 14 residues. The V gene end was trimmed by 10 bases and the J gene end by 6 bases; junction bases not matched to a gene: 9. Germline V gene sequence: CDR1 MNHEY, CDR2 SVGAGI. CDR3 nucleotides: TGTGCCACCTCAGGGGGGATCTTTAATTCACCCCTCCACTTT. Its translation: CATSGGIFNSPLHF.

This clone was counted between two and nine times. The chain recombines TRBV18 with TRBJ1-1, with 10 bases lining up with TRBD1. The germline V gene encodes CDR1 KGHSH and CDR2 LQKENI. The CDR3 length is 16 residues. V lost 3 bases, J lost 3 bases, and 7 bases stayed unmatched. CDR3 coding DNA: TGTGCCAGCTCACCGCGACAGGGGGCGGCGGACACTGAAGCTTTCTTT. Protein sequence: CASSPRQGAADTEAFF.

This clone was observed a handful of times. The V gene is TRBV4-3, the J gene TRBJ1-1; weak D call: TRBD1 (6 bases). CDR1 and CDR2 (germline): LGHNA, YSLEER. The CDR3 consists of 16 residues. Trimming removed 4 bases from V and 13 bases from J, with 28 bases in between. The DNA of the CDR3 is TGCGCCAGCAGCCCCAACCCCCGGGGGGCCGACTGGGGAGGTTTCTTT. Its protein is CASSPNPRGADWGGFF.

This chain links TRBV5-4 with TRBJ2-5, with TRBD2 matching 9 bases. V gave up 2 bases and J gave up 2 bases; unmatched junction bases: 1. CDR1 is SGHNT and CDR2 is YYREEE in the germline V gene (reference sequence). The CDR3 length is 14 residues. CDR3 protein: CASSFLAGQETQYF. The CDR3 bases are TGTGCCAGCAGCTTCCTAGCGGGGCAAGAGACCCAGTACTTC.

The chain combines TRBV4-3 with TRBJ2-7; 9 nucleotides line up with TRBD1. Germline V gene data show CDR1 as LGHNA and CDR2 as YSLEER. CDR3 length: 16 residues. Trimming took 1 base from V and 8 from J; bases not matched to a gene: 12. The CDR3 loop reads CASSQALPGTGSQQYF. The CDR3, as DNA: TGCGCCAGCAGCCAAGCTCTACCCGGGACAGGGAGTCAGCAGTACTTC.

This clone was counted only a few times. The V gene is TRBV30, the J gene TRBJ1-1; the D gene is possibly TRBD1 (5 bases). The length of the CDR3 is 12 residues. In germline, CDR1 is GTSNPN, CDR2 SVGIG (reference sequence). V lost 5 bases, J lost 9 bases, and 16 bases lay in between. The CDR3 region is CAWGDLTPKAFF. DNA of the CDR3: TGTGCCTGGGGGGACTTAACGCCTAAAGCTTTCTTT.

V usage is TRBV19 and J usage is TRBJ1-2; D unclear. The CDR3 loop spans 13 amino acids. Germline V gives CDR1 LNHDA, CDR2 SQIVND (reference sequence). V gave up 4 bases and J gave up 9 bases, with 15 bases separating them. The CDR3 DNA reads TGTGCCAGTAGTACTAGCGGGCGTTTGAGCTACACCTTC. It translates to CASSTSGRLSYTF.

This rearrangement joins TRBV5-4 to TRBJ2-6, with TRBD2 as a possible D gene (6 bases). In germline, CDR1 is SGHNT, CDR2 YYREEE (reference sequence). The V gene lost 4 bases and the J gene lost 3 bases, with 14 bases spanning the gap. The CDR3 has 16 residues. Here the CDR3 DNA reads TGTGCCAGCAGCCTGGGGTGGGGAGGTGGGGCCAACGTCCTGACTTTC. It specifies CASSLGWGGGANVLTF.

The chain carries TRBV7-2 and TRBJ2-5, with D possibly being TRBD1 (5 bases). V shed 7 bases and J shed 6 bases, with 15 bases lying between them. The CDR3 consists of 13 residues. CDR1 is SGHTA, CDR2 FQGNSA, per germline. The CDR3 bases are TGTGCCAGCACCAAACTCAGGGAAAAGACCCAGTACTTC. This codes for CASTKLREKTQYF. Looking up the rest from reference TRBV7-2 and TRBJ2-5 gives the full variable domain: GAGVSQSPSNKVTEKGKDVELRCDPISGHTALYWYRQSLGQGLEFLIYFQGNSAPDKSGLPSDRFSAERTGGSVSTLTIQRTQQEDSAVYLCASTKLREKTQYFGPGTRLLVL.

The rearrangement uses TRBV11-2 and TRBJ1-2; D gene ambiguous. CDR1 is SGHAT, CDR2 FQNNGV, per germline. Trimming removed 3 bases at V and 7 bases at J, with 12 bases between. This CDR3 has 13 amino acids. The CDR3 bases are TGTGCCAGCAGCTTTATCTTCCCAGGTGGCTACACCTTC. This encodes CASSFIFPGGYTF.

This clone is a singleton in its sample. This chain uses TRBV5-1 with TRBJ2-7, with 7 positions matching TRBD1. Trimming at V came to 5 bases and at J to 1 base, leaving 9 bases not matched to a gene. Germline lookup yields CDR1 SGHRS and CDR2 YFSETQ. The CDR3 is made up of 15 amino acids. CDR3 sequence: CASRDRTGASYEQYF. CDR3 bases: TGCGCCAGCAGAGATCGGACAGGAGCATCCTACGAGCAGTACTTC.

This clone has more than one count but fewer than ten. V and J are TRBV2 and TRBJ2-1; the match to TRBD2 covers 10 bases. The germline V gene has CDR1 SNHLY and CDR2 FYNNEI. After removal of 11 bases from V and 8 bases from J, the junction contained 9 bases not matched to a gene. This CDR3 comprises 13 residues. The CDR3 DNA is TGTGCCCCGACTAGCGGGTTTGTCGATGAGCAGTTCTTC. Protein product: CAPTSGFVDEQFF.

V usage is TRBV7-8 and J usage is TRBJ1-5, with D hard to call. The length of the CDR3 is 16 residues. Germline V CDR1 and CDR2: SGHVS, FQNEAQ. Trimming left V 7 bases short and J 2 bases short, with 18 bases between. CDR3 nucleotides: TGTGCCAGCACCCTTTTCCCGGGGTCGGGCAATCAGCCCCAGCATTTT. Encoded protein: CASTLFPGSGNQPQHF. Full variable domain (remainder filled in from reference TRBV7-8 and TRBJ1-5): GAGVSQSPRYKVAKRGQDVALRCDPISGHVSLFWYQQALGQGPEFLTYFQNEAQLDKSGLPSDRFFAERPEGSVSTLKIQRTQQEDSAVYLCASTLFPGSGNQPQHFGDGTRLSIL.

The chain is built from TRBV18 and TRBJ2-3; 9 bases line up with TRBD2. Germline CDR1 KGHSH, CDR2 LQKENI. This CDR3 spans 17 amino acids. The J segment lost 5 bases and the V segment lost 3 bases, leaving 12 bases of the junction unmatched. The CDR3 reads CASSPTTAGGRGDTQYF. CDR3 bases: TGTGCCAGCTCACCTACGACAGCGGGGGGCCGGGGAGATACGCAGTATTTT.

The V call is TRBV11-2, the J call TRBJ1-2; maybe TRBD1 (6 bases). Germline V CDR1 and CDR2: SGHAT, FQNNGV. This CDR3 spans 14 amino acids. Trimming shortened V by 4 bases and J by 7 bases, and 16 bases separated the two germline ends. The DNA of the CDR3 is TGTGCCAGCAGCTCAGCAGGATCAGGGGTTGGCTACACCTTC. Its translation is CASSSAGSGVGYTF. The variable domain in full, completed from reference TRBV11-2 and TRBJ1-2, reads EAGVAQSPRYKIIEKRQSVAFWCNPISGHATLYWYQQILGQGPKLLIQFQNNGVVDDSQLPKDRFSAERLKGVDSTLKIQPAKLEDSAVYLCASSSAGSGVGYTFGSGTRLTVV.

The genes are TRBV10-3 and TRBJ2-7; tentative D call: TRBD2 (5 bases). The CDR3 sequence is 13 residues long. Per germline, CDR1 ENHRY and CDR2 SYGVKD. V shed 3 bases and J shed 1 base, with 7 bases lying between them. The CDR3 DNA follows: TGTGCCATCAGTGATGGGGAGTCCTACGAGCAGTACTTC. Its translation is CAISDGESYEQYF.